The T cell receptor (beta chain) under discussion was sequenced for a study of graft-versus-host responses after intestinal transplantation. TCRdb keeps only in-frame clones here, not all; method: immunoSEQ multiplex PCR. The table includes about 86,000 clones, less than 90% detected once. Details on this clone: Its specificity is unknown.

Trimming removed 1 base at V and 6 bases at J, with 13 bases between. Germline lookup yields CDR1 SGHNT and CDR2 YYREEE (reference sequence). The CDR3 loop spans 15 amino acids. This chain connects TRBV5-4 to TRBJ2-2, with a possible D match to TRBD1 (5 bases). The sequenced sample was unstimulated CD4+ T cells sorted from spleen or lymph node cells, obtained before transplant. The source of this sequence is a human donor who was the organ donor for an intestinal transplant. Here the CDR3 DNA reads TGTGCCAGCAGCTTGTTGCAGGGTGGGTCCGGGGAGCTGTTTTTT. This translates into CASSLLQGGSGELFF.